The rows below give T cell receptor beta chains drawn from one sample of a study of monozygotic twins with inflammatory bowel disease. No DNA is given; TCRdb re-called the 5' RACE reads and lists each CDR3 protein once. In total, the table holds more than 300,000 distinct CDR3 sequences. Sequencing was performed on blood. Receptors were obtained from a human donor with ulcerative colitis or Crohn's disease, or a healthy co-twin of an affected twin (not recorded which). Both conserved end residues are part of each CDR3.

j_gene,v_gene,len,CDR3aa
TRBJ1-1,TRBV7-6,13,CASSITIGTEAFF
TRBJ2-1,TRBV5-4,16,CASWMTGRGGLNEQFF
TRBJ2-6,TRBV7-6,17,CASSSPGQVSGANVLTF
TRBJ2-3,TRBV5-1,12,CASSSHTDTQYF
TRBJ2-6,TRBV19,21,CASSLDGQAFRGNSGANVLTF
TRBJ2-7,TRBV4-1,15,CASSQGPGDSYEQYF
TRBJ2-3,TRBV9,18,CASSVGGLAGALTDTQYF
TRBJ2-7,TRBV6-2/TRBV6-3,15,CASSWPGQGSYEQYF
TRBJ2-5,TRBV5-1,13,CASGASPKETQYF
TRBJ1-6,TRBV5-1,15,CASSHRQEINSPLHF
TRBJ1-2,TRBV15,18,CATSRDGGFRLANYGYTF
TRBJ1-6,TRBV6-2/TRBV6-3,12,CASNRLESPLHF
TRBJ2-2,TRBV5-4,16,CASNTGTGWGTGELFF
TRBJ1-1,TRBV5-1,15,CASSLAEGQLNEAFF
TRBJ2-7,TRBV29-1,13,CSATSAPSGEQYF
TRBJ1-2,TRBV24-1,14,CATSATDSSYGYTF
TRBJ2-5,TRBV29-1,13,CSVEIGGAETQYF
TRBJ2-2,TRBV7-8,15,CASSHHMGQTGELFF
TRBJ1-1,TRBV7-9,15,CASSLAQGVGTEAFF
TRBJ1-6,TRBV19,14,CASSIVHLNSPLHF
TRBJ2-5,TRBV9,18,CASSVGGTSGGPQGTQYF
TRBJ1-4,TRBV20-1,13,CSARGQGVVELFF
TRBJ2-3,TRBV12-3/TRBV12-4,16,CASSPGATFRTDTQYF
TRBJ1-4,TRBV18,15,CASSPPGLPNEKLFF
TRBJ2-2,TRBV7-6,13,CASSSGLAGELFF
TRBJ2-7,TRBV18,12,CASSPPVGISYF
TRBJ1-1,TRBV6-5,15,CASSWGGEKNTEAFF
TRBJ1-6,TRBV20-1,15,CSARDPASYNSPLHF
TRBJ1-1,TRBV6-5,15,CASSSPSRVNTEAFF
TRBJ2-3,TRBV12-3/TRBV12-4,17,CASSLAVTSGVVDTQYF
TRBJ2-2,TRBV6-5,13,CASTTDRTGELFF
TRBJ2-2,TRBV3-1,16,CASSQHPLGNTGELFF
TRBJ1-1,TRBV20-1,17,CSAPSNPGTWRHTEAFF
TRBJ2-1,TRBV7-2,17,CASSTRTATFSYNEQFF